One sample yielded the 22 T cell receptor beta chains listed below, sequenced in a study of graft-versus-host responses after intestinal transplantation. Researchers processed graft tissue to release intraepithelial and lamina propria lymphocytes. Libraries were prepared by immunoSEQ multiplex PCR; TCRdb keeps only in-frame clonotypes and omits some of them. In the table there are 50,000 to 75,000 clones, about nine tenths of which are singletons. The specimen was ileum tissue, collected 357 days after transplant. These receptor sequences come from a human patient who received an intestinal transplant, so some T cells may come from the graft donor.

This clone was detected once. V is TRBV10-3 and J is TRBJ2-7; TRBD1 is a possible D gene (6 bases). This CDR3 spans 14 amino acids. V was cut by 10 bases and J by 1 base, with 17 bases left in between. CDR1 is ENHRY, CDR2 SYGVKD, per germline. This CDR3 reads CATQGRASSYEQYF. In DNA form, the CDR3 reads TGTGCCACTCAGGGGAGAGCGTCTTCCTACGAGCAGTACTTC.

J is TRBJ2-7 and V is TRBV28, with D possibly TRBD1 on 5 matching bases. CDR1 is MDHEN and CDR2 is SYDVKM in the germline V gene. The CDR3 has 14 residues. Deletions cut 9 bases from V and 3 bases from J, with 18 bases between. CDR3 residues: CARTLEGVFYEQYF. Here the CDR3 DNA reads TGTGCCAGGACCCTGGAAGGGGTGTTCTACGAGCAGTACTTC. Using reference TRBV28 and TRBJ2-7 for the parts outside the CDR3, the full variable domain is DVKVTQSSRYLVKRTGEKVFLECVQDMDHENMFWYRQDPGLGLRLIYFSYDVKMKEKGDIPEGYSVSREKKERFSLILESASTNQTSMYLCARTLEGVFYEQYFGPGTRLTVT.

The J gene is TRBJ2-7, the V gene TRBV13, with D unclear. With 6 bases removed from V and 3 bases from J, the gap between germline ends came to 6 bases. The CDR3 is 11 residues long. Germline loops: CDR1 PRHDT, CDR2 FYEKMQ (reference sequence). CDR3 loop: CASSRGYEQYF. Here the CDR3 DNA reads TGTGCCAGCAGTCGCGGCTACGAGCAGTACTTC.

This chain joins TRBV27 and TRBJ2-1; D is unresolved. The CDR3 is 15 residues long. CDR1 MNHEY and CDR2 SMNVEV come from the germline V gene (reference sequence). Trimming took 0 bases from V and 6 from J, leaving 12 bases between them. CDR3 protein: CASSLSGSGFNEQFF. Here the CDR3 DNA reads TGTGCCAGCAGTTTATCAGGGTCGGGTTTCAATGAGCAGTTCTTC.

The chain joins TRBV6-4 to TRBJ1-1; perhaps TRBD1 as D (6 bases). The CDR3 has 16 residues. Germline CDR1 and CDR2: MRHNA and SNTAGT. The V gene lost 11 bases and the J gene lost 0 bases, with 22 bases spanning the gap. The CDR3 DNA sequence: TGTGCCGGATTACGGACGAGGGGGTTCTTGAACACTGAAGCTTTCTTT. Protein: CAGLRTRGFLNTEAFF.

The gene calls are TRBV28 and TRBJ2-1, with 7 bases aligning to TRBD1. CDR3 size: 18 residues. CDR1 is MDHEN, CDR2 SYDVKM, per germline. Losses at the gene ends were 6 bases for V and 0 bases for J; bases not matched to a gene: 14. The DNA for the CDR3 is TGTGCCAGCAGCCTTACACCGGGACAGCTGAGCTCCTACAATGAGCAGTTCTTC. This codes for CASSLTPGQLSSYNEQFF.

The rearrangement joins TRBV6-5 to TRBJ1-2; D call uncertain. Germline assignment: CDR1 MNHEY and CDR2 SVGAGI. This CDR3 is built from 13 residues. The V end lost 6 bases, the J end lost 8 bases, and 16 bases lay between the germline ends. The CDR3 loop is CASSYGGMKGYTF. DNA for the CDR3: TGTGCCAGCAGCTACGGAGGAATGAAAGGCTACACCTTC.

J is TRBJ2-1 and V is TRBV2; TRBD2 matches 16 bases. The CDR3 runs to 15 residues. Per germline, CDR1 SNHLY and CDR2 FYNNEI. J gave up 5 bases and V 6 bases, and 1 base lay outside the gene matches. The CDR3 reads CASRGLAGGHNEQFF. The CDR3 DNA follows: TGTGCCAGCAGGGGACTAGCGGGGGGGCACAATGAGCAGTTCTTC.

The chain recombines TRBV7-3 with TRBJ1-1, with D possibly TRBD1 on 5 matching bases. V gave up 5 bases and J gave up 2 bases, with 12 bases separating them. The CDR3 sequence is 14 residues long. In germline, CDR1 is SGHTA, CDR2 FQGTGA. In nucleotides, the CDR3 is TGTGCCAGCAGCCAGGGCCCCCCTAACACTGAAGCTTTCTTT. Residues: CASSQGPPNTEAFF. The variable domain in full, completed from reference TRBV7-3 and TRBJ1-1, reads GAGVSQTPSNKVTEKGKYVELRCDPISGHTALYWYRQSLGQGPEFLIYFQGTGAADDSGLPNDRFFAVRPEGSVSTLKIQRTERGDSAVYLCASSQGPPNTEAFFGQGTRLTVV.

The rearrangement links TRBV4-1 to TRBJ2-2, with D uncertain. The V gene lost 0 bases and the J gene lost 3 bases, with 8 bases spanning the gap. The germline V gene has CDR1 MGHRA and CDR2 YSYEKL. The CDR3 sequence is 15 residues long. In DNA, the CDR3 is TGCGCCAGCAGCCAAGATCTCCTTTACACCGGGGAGCTGTTTTTT. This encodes CASSQDLLYTGELFF.

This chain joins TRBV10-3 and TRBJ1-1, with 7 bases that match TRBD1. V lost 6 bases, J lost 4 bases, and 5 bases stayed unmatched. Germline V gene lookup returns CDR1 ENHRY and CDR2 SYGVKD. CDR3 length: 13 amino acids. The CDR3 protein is CAISLRQGTEAFF. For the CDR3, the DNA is TGTGCCATCAGCCTCAGACAGGGCACTGAAGCTTTCTTT.

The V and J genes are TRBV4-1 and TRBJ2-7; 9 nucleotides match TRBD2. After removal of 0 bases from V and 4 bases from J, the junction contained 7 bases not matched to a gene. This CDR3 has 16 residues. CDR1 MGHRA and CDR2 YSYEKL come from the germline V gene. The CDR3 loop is CASSQDSISGSYEQYF. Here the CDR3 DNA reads TGCGCCAGCAGCCAAGACTCGATTAGCGGGAGTTACGAGCAGTACTTC.

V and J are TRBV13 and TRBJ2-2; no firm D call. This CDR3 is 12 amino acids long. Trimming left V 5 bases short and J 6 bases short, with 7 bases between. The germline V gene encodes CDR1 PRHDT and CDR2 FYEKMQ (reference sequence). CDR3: CASSISAGELFF. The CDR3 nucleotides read TGTGCCAGCAGCATTAGTGCCGGGGAGCTGTTTTTT.

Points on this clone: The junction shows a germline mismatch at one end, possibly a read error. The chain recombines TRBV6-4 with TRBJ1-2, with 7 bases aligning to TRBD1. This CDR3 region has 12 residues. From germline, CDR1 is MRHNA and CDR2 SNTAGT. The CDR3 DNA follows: TGTGCCAGCAGTGAATACTCAACAGGGGCCAGCTTC. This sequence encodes CASSEYSTGASF.

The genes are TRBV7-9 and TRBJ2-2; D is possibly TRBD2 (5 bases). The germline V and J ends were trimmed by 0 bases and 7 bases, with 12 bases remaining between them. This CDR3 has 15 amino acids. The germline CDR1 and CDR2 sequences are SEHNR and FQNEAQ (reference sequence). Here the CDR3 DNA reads TGTGCCAGCAGCTTAGCGGGAGTGAGGTACGGGGAGCTGTTTTTT. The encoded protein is CASSLAGVRYGELFF.

CDR3 in amino acids: CASSPDPRDYNYGYTF. CDR3 DNA sequence: TGTGCCAGCAGCCCAGACCCCAGGGATTATAACTATGGCTACACCTTC. The chain employs TRBV9 and TRBJ1-2, with D possibly matching TRBD1 (5 bases). CDR1 SGDLS and CDR2 YYNGEE come from the germline V gene. Between the trimmed V and J ends, which lost 4 bases and 1 base, there was a span of 17 bases. This CDR3 is built from 16 residues.

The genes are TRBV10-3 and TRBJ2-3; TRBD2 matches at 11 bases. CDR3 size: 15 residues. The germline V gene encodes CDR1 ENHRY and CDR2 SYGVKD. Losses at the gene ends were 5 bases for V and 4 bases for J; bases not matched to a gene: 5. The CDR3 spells CAISPTSGASDTQYF. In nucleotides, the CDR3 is TGTGCCATCAGTCCGACTAGCGGGGCGTCAGATACGCAGTATTTT.

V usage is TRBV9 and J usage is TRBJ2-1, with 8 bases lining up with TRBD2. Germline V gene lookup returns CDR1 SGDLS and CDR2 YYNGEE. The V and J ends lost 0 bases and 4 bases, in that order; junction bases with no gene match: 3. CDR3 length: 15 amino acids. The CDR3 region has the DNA TGTGCCAGCAGCGTAGACGGGGGGGCATACAATGAGCAGTTCTTC. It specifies CASSVDGGAYNEQFF.

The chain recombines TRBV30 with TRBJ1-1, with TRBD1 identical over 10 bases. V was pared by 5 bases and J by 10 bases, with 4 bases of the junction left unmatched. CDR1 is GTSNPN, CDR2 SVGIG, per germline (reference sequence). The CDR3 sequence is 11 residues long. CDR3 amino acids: CAWLRDRGAFF. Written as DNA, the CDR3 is TGTGCCTGGCTCCGGGACAGGGGAGCTTTCTTT.

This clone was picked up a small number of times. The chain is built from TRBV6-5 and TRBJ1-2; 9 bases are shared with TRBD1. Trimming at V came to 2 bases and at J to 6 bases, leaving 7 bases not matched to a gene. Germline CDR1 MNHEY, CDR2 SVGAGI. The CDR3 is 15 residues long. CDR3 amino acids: CASSYPGQGVDGYTF. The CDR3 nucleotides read TGTGCCAGCAGTTACCCGGGACAGGGAGTGGATGGCTACACCTTC.

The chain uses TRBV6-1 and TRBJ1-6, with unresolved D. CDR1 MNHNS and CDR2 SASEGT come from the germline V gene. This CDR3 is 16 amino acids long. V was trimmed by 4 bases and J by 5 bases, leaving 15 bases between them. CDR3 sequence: CASSGLQPENNSPLHF. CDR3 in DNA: TGTGCCAGCAGTGGTCTCCAGCCGGAAAATAATTCACCCCTCCACTTT.

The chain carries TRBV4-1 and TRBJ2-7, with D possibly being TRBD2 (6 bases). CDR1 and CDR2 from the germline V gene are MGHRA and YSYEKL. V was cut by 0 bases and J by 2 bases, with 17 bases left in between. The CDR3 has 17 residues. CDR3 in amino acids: CASSQEAGAGFAYEQYF. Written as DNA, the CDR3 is TGCGCCAGCAGCCAAGAGGCGGGTGCGGGATTCGCCTACGAGCAGTACTTC.